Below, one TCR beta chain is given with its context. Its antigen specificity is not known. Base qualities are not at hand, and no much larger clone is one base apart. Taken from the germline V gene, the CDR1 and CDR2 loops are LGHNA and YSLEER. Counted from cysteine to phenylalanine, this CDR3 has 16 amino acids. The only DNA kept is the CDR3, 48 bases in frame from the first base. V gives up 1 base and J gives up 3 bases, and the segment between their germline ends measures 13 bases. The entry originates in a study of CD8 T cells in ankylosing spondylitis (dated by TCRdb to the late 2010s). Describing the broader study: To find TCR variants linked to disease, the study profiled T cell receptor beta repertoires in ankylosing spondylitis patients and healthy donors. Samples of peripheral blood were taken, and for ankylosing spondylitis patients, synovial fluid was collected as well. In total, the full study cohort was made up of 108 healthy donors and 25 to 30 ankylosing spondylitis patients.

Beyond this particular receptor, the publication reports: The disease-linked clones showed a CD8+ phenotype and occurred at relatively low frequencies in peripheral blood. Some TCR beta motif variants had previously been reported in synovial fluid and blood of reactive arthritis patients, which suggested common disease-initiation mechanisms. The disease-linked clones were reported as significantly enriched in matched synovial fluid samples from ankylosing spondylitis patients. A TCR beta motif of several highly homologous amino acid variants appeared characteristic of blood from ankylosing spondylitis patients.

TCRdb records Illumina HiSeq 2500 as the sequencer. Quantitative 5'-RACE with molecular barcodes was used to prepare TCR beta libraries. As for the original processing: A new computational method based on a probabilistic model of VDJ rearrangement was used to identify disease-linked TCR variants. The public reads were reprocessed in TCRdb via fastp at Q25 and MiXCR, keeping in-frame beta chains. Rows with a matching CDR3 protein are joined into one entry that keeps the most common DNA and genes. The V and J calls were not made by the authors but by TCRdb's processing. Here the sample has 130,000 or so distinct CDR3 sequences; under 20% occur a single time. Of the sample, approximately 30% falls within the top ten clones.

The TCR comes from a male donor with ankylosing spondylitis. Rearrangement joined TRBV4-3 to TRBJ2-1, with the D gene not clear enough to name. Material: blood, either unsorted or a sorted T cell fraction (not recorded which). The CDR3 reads CASSQVGQWSYNEQFF. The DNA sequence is TGCGCCAGCAGCCAAGTTGGGCAGTGGAGCTACAATGAGCAGTTCTTC.